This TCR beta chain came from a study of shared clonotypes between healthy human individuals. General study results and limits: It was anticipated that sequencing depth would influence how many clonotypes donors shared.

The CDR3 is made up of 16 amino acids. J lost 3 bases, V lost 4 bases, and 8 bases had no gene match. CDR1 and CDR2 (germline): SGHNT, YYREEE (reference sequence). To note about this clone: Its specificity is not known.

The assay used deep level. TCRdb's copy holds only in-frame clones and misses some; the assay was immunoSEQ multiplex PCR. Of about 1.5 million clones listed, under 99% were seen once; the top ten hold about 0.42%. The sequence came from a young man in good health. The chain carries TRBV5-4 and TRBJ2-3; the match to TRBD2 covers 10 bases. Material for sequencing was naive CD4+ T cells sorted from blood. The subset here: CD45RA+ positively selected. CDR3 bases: TGTGCCAGCAGCAGAAGAGCGGGAGGGCGGACAGATACGCAGTATTTT. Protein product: CASSRRAGGRTDTQYF.